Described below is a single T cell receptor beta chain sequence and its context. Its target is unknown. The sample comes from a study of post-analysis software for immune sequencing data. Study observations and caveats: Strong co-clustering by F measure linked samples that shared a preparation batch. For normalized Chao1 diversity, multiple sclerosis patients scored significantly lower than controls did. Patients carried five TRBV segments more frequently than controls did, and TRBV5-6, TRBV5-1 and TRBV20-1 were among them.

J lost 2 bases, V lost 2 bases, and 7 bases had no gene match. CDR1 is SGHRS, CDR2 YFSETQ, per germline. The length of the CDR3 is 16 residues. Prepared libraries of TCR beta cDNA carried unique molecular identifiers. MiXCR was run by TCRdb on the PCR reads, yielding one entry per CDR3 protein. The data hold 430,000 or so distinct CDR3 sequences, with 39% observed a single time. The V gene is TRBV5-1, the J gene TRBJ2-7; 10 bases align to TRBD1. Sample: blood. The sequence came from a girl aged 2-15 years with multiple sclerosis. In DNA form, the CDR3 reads TGCGCCAGCAGCTTCGGCCTAGGACAGGGGGCCTACGAGCAGTACTTC. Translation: CASSFGLGQGAYEQYF.